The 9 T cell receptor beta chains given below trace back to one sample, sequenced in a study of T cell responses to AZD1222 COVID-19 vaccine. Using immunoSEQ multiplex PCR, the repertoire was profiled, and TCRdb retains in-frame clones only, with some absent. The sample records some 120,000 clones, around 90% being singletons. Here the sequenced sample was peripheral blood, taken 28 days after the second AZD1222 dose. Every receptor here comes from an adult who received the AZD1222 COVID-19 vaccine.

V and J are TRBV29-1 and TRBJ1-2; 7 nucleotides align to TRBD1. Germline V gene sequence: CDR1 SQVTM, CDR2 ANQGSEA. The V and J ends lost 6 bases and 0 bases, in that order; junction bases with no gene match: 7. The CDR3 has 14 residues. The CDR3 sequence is CSVLQGIPNYGYTF. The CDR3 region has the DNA TGCAGCGTCCTACAGGGGATCCCTAACTATGGCTACACCTTC.

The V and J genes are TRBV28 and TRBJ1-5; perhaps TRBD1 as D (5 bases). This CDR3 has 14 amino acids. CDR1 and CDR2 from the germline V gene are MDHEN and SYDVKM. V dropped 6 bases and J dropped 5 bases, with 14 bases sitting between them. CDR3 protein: CASRGDSTYQPQHF. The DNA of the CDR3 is TGTGCCAGCAGAGGCGACAGTACCTATCAGCCCCAGCATTTT.

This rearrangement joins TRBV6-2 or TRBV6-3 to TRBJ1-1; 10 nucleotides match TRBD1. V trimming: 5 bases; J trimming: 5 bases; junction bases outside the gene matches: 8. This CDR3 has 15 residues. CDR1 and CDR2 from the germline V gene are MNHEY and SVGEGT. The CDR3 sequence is CASSAQGQGWTEAFF. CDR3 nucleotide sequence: TGTGCCAGCAGTGCTCAGGGACAGGGGTGGACTGAAGCTTTCTTT.

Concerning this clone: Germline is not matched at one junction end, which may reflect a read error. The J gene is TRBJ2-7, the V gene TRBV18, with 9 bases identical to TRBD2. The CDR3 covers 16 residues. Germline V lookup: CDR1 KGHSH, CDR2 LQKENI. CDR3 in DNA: TGTGCCAGCCAAATCCTTAGCGGGAGTTCTTCCTCCGAGCAGTACTTC. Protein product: CASQILSGSSSSEQYF.

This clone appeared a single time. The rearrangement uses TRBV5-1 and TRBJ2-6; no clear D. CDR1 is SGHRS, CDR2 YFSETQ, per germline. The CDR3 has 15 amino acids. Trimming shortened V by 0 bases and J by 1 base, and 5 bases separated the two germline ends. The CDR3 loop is CASSLALSGANVLTF. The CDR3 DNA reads TGCGCCAGCAGCTTGGCTTTGTCTGGGGCCAACGTCCTGACTTTC.

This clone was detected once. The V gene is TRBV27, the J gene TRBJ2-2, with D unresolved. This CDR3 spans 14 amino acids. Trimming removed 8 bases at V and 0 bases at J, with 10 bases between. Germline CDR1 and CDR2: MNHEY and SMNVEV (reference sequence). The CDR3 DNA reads TGTGCCAGCTTCGGAAGCTCGAACACCGGGGAGCTGTTTTTT. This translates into CASFGSSNTGELFF.

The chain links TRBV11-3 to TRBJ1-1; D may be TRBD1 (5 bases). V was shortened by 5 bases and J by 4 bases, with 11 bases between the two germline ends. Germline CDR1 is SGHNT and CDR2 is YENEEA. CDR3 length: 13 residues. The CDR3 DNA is TGTGCCAGCAGCCCCGGGACCTTCACTGAAGCTTTCTTT. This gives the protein CASSPGTFTEAFF.

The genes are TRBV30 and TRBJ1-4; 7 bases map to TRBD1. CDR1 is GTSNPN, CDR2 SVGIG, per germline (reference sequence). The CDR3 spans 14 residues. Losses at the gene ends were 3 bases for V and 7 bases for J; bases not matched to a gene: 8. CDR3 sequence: CAWRVRQGREKLFF. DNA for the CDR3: TGTGCCTGGAGAGTCCGACAGGGCCGTGAAAAACTGTTTTTT.

This CDR3 is CAWTGGSHPYEQYF. The CDR3 nucleotides are TGTGCCTGGACCGGGGGGAGTCACCCCTACGAGCAGTACTTC. The chain employs TRBV30 and TRBJ2-7; 7 nucleotides match TRBD2. Trimming cost V 4 bases and J 2 bases; bases outside gene matches: 8. The CDR3 sequence is 14 residues long. In germline, CDR1 is GTSNPN, CDR2 SVGIG (reference sequence).